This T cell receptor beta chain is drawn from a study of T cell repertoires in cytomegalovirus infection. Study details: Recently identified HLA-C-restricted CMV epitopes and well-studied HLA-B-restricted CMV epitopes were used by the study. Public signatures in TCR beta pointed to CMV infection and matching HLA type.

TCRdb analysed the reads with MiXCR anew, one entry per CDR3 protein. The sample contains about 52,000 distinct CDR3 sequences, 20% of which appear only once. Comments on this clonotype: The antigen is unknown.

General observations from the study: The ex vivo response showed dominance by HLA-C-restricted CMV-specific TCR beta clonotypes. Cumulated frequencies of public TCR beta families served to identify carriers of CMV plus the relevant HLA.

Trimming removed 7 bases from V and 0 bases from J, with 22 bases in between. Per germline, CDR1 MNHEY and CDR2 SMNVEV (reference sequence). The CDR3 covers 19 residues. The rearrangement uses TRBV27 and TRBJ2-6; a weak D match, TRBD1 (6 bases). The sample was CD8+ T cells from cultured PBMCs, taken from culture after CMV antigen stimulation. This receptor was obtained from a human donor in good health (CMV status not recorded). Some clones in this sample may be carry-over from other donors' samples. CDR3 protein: CASTYYGAGVGSGANVLTF. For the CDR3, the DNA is TGTGCCAGCACTTACTATGGGGCAGGGGTTGGCTCTGGGGCCAACGTCCTGACTTTC.